The rows below give T cell receptor beta chains drawn from one sample of a study of CD8 T cells in ankylosing spondylitis. TCRdb redid the calling of the 5' RACE reads with MiXCR, one entry per CDR3 protein. This table holds around 220,000 distinct CDR3 sequences, about 16% found once. The material sequenced was blood, either unsorted or a sorted T cell fraction (not recorded which). These receptors were taken from a male donor with ankylosing spondylitis. CDR3s include the opening cysteine and the closing phenylalanine or tryptophan. A D gene is named only where the DNA matches it firmly. Clone sizes are given selectively: once, few, many, or a class where the clone is expanded.

d_call	v_call	j_call	clone_size	cdr3_length	cdr3_nt	cdr3_aa
-	TRBV6-1	TRBJ2-7	-	18	TGTGCCAGCAGTGAGTATGTATTGGGACGGCGCACAAACTACGAGCAGTACTTC	CASSEYVLGRRTNYEQYF
-	TRBV29-1	TRBJ2-7	few	13	TGCAGCGTTAGGATGCCGAGCTCCTACGAGCAGTACTTC	CSVRMPSSYEQYF
TRBD1	TRBV7-9	TRBJ1-1	few	16	TGTGCCAGCAGCGACGTGGGAGGGACAGTTGTTATAGAAGCTTTCTTT	CASSDVGGTVVIEAFF
TRBD2	TRBV29-1	TRBJ2-2	many	13	TGCAGCGGGGGACTACCGAACACCGGGGAGCTGTTTTTT	CSGGLPNTGELFF
TRBD1	TRBV19	TRBJ1-2	-	18	TGTGCCAGTACCCCACTTGGGGACAGGGGCGCGATTGGCTATGGCTACACCTTC	CASTPLGDRGAIGYGYTF
TRBD2	TRBV7-6	TRBJ2-1	few	15	TGTGCCAGCAGCCCCGGACTAGCGGGAGACAATGAGCAGTTCTTC	CASSPGLAGDNEQFF
TRBD2	TRBV4-3	TRBJ2-2	-	16	TGCGCCAGCAGCCATGGTGACGGGAGGTCTCCCGGGGAGCTGTTTTTT	CASSHGDGRSPGELFF
-	TRBV11-2	TRBJ1-4	few	16	TGTGCCAGCAGCTCAGAACTAGGGGCAACTAATGAAAAACTGTTTTTT	CASSSELGATNEKLFF
-	TRBV5-4	TRBJ1-6	-	17	TGTGCCAGCAGCTTAGGTGGACAGACCGCGTATAATTCACCCCTCCACTTT	CASSLGGQTAYNSPLHF
-	TRBV27	TRBJ2-1	-	15	TGTGCCAGCAGTTTACGGTCAGCCTCCTACAATGAGCAGTTCTTC	CASSLRSASYNEQFF
-	TRBV9	TRBJ2-3	-	13	TGTGCCAGCAGCGTAGTATCCGCAGATACGCAGTATTTT	CASSVVSADTQYF
TRBD1	TRBV11-1	TRBJ1-5	few	18	TGTGCCAGCAGCTTAGCTGACGGACAGGCCCGGGGGGATCAGCCCCAGCATTTT	CASSLADGQARGDQPQHF
-	TRBV4-3	TRBJ2-1	-	15	TGCGCCAGCAGCCAAGATGCGGCGGGGCTCAATGAGCAGTTCTTC	CASSQDAAGLNEQFF
-	TRBV4-1	TRBJ1-2	-	14	TGCGCCAGCAGCCAAGAAAGGGATTACTATGGCTACACCTTC	CASSQERDYYGYTF
TRBD2	TRBV11-2	TRBJ2-5	-	15	TGTGCCAGCAGCCGGAGCGGGGGTCTGCAAGAGACCCAGTACTTC	CASSRSGGLQETQYF
-	TRBV3-1	TRBJ2-1	-	15	TGTGCCAGCAGCCAAGATTTTACGCGGGGCAATGAGCAGTTCTTC	CASSQDFTRGNEQFF
-	TRBV2	TRBJ2-2	-	15	TGTGCCAGCAGCCTCGGGGCCGAGGGCCCCGGGGAGCTGTTTTTT	CASSLGAEGPGELFF
-	TRBV2	TRBJ2-7	-	14	TGTGCCAGCTCCTACACTTTAGGGACCTACGAGCAGTACTTC	CASSYTLGTYEQYF
TRBD2	TRBV19	TRBJ2-7	-	14	TGTGCCAGTAGTATGGCCAGCGGGAACAACGAGCAGTACTTC	CASSMASGNNEQYF
-	TRBV6-5	TRBJ2-2	-	14	TGTGCCAGCAGTTACGCACAGGGAACCGGGGAGCTGTTTTTT	CASSYAQGTGELFF
-	TRBV7-9	TRBJ2-3	few	16	TGTGCCAGCAGCCCGCCCGGGGAGGGGGGCACAGATACGCAGTATTTT	CASSPPGEGGTDTQYF
-	TRBV12-3/TRBV12-4	TRBJ1-2	few	16	TGTGCCAGCAGTTTAGCTCCCTACCGGGGTATAGATGGCTACACCTTC	CASSLAPYRGIDGYTF
-	TRBV7-9	TRBJ2-2	-	17	TGTGCCAGCAGCCCGGTTGAGTCAGCGATCGGGACCGGGGAGCTGTTTTTT	CASSPVESAIGTGELFF
-	TRBV28	TRBJ1-1	many	11	TGTGCCAGCAGCTTGGACACTGAAGCTTTCTTT	CASSLDTEAFF
-	TRBV20-1	TRBJ2-7	many	12	TGCAGTGCTAGAGTCCTGGAGTTCGAGCAGTACTTC	CSARVLEFEQYF
TRBD2	TRBV20-1	TRBJ2-7	-	17	TGCAGTGCTAGATCCCTAGGGCTAGCGGGCACCTCCTACGAGCAGTACTTC	CSARSLGLAGTSYEQYF
TRBD1	TRBV4-1	TRBJ1-1	-	18	TGCGCCAGCAGCTCAATGCCCCTACCGGGACAGACGAACACTGAAGCTTTCTTT	CASSSMPLPGQTNTEAFF
-	TRBV7-9	TRBJ1-1	-	15	TGTGCCAGCAGCCCGGGCCAGGGGAGAAATACTGAAGCTTTCTTT	CASSPGQGRNTEAFF
-	TRBV6-1	TRBJ2-1	few	15	TGTGCCAGCAGTGAACCTCGGGGTGGATACAATGAGCAGTTCTTC	CASSEPRGGYNEQFF
-	TRBV2	TRBJ1-2	few	15	TGTGCCAGCAGTGATCTGGGAGGGGGGATCTATGGCTACACCTTC	CASSDLGGGIYGYTF
-	TRBV4-1	TRBJ2-2	-	16	TGCGCCAGCAGCCAAGGGGCAGGGGCCGAAACCGGGGAGCTGTTTTTT	CASSQGAGAETGELFF
-	TRBV20-1	TRBJ2-1	-	15	TGCAGTGCTCCTGGGTCTGGTATTTTCGTGAATGAGCAGTTCTTC	CSAPGSGIFVNEQFF
TRBD1	TRBV4-3	TRBJ1-1	few	15	TGCGCCAGCAGCCAGGACAGGAGAATGAACACTGAAGCTTTCTTT	CASSQDRRMNTEAFF